A single sample gave rise to the 11 T cell receptor beta chains below, sequenced in a study of T cell clonality in common variable immunodeficiency. Overall study results and limits: Reportedly, TCR beta sequences from common variable immunodeficiency showed fewer deletions and N-nucleotide insertions.

Their antigens remain unidentified. Clones were read by immunoSEQ multiplex PCR, and TCRdb kept only the in-frame ones, dropping some. The sample has 25,000 to 35,000 clones, none seen only once; the top ten hold about 5%. Sequencing was carried out using peripheral blood mononuclear cells. These receptors all stem from a human donor with common variable immunodeficiency.

This clone was counted ten times or more. The read stops 3 residues short of the end of the CDR3; the missing end is completed from the germline J gene. The rearrangement uses TRBV19 and TRBJ1-1; weak D call: TRBD1 (6 bases). The V gene's germline CDR1 is LNHDA and CDR2 SQIVND (reference sequence). This CDR3 region has 13 residues. The CDR3 bases that were read are TGTGCCAGTAGTATGGGGTACGGGGACAAG. Translation: CASSMGYGDK. In full, the CDR3 is CASSMGYGDKAFF.

This clone was recorded a few times. The sequence runs out 3 residues before the end of the CDR3; the remainder is reconstructed from the germline J gene. The chain carries TRBV18 and TRBJ1-1; a possible D gene is TRBD1 (6 bases). The CDR3 has 15 residues. Germline V gene sequence: CDR1 KGHSH, CDR2 LQKENI. Partial CDR3 DNA: TGTGCCAGCTCACCGAGTGCAGGGGACCTTTTGCGG. This codes for CASSPSAGDLLR. Given in full, the CDR3 is CASSPSAGDLLRAFF.

A word on this clone: Coverage ceases 3 residues before the CDR3 finishes, and the germline J gene fills in the end. The J gene is TRBJ2-3, the V gene TRBV19; no definite D call. The germline V gene encodes CDR1 LNHDA and CDR2 SQIVND (reference sequence). The CDR3 spans 13 residues. Trimming took off 5 bases at V and 6 bases at J, with 12 bases between the two ends. This chain's CDR3 is CASSVSGVDTQYF. The sequenced part of the CDR3 DNA is TGTGCCAGTAGTGTCTCAGGAGTGGATACG.

This clone was seen ten or more times. The CDR3 end falls 3 residues outside the read, so it is completed with the germline J gene. The rearrangement joins TRBV5-1 to TRBJ1-2; D call uncertain. The CDR3 covers 14 residues. V was pared by 2 bases and J by 0 bases, with 8 bases between. Germline CDR1 and CDR2: SGHRS and YFSETQ. The CDR3 bases that were read are TGCGCCAGCAGCTTACAGCCCCCTAACTATGGC. Translation gives CASSLQPPNYG. The entire CDR3 protein reads CASSLQPPNYGYTF.

The covered CDR3 bases are TGTGCCAGTAGTATGGGGGGACGGCAGAATTCACCC. Protein sequence: CASSMGGRQNSP. The complete CDR3 protein is CASSMGGRQNSPLHF. The chain is built from TRBV19 and TRBJ1-6; tentative D call: TRBD1 (5 bases). The read terminates 3 residues before the CDR3 end, so the remaining end is supplied by the germline J gene. Trimming took 3 bases from V and 7 from J, leaving 13 bases between them. The germline V gene has CDR1 LNHDA and CDR2 SQIVND (reference sequence). The length of the CDR3 is 15 residues.

This clone turned up a few times. Read data end 3 residues before the CDR3 end; the end is taken from the germline J gene. The gene calls are TRBV19 and TRBJ1-2; 11 bases match TRBD1. The CDR3 length is 15 residues. In germline, CDR1 is LNHDA, CDR2 SQIVND (reference sequence). CDR3 bases read: TGTGCCAGTAGTTACTATGGACAGGGGGCAGACGGC. Translating it yields CASSYYGQGADG. The CDR3 as a whole reads CASSYYGQGADGYTF.

A remark on this clone: The read is 3 residues too short to cover the CDR3 end, so that end is filled in from the germline J gene. The rearrangement uses TRBV20-1 and TRBJ2-5, with D maybe TRBD1 (5 bases). The V end was cut by 3 bases, the J end by 5 bases, with 13 bases between. The length of the CDR3 is 13 residues. Germline-derived CDR1 and CDR2 are DFQATT and SNEGSKA (reference sequence). CDR3 DNA, as far as it was read: TGCAGTGCTAGGGGGCCCCGACAGGAGACC. This translates into CSARGPRQET. The CDR3 reads in full as CSARGPRQETQYF.

This clone has at least ten counts. The CDR3 goes on 3 residues after the read ends, and that part is filled in from the germline J gene. The chain links TRBV18 to TRBJ2-5; D gene ambiguous. V lost 8 bases and J lost 2, with 12 bases in between. This CDR3 contains 13 residues. CDR1 is KGHSH and CDR2 is LQKENI in the germline V gene. The CDR3 spells CASTTGIQETQYF. CDR3 bases read: TGTGCCAGCACTACGGGTATTCAAGAGACC. Together with reference TRBV18 and TRBJ2-5, the CDR3 gives the full variable domain: NAGVMQNPRHLVRRRGQEARLRCSPMKGHSHVYWYRQLPEEGLKFMVYLQKENIIDESGMPKERFSAEFPKEGPSILRIQQVVRGDSAAYFCASTTGIQETQYFGPGTRLLVL.

A few counts support this clone. The read falls 3 residues short of the CDR3 end, and the missing part is taken from the germline J gene. The rearrangement uses TRBV6-1 and TRBJ1-1, with D maybe TRBD1 (6 bases). Trimming took off 3 bases at V and 0 bases at J, with 11 bases between the two ends. Germline V gene lookup returns CDR1 MNHNS and CDR2 SASEGT. The CDR3 runs to 15 residues. The CDR3 region is CASSDEQGMNTEAFF. The covered CDR3 bases are TGTGCCAGCAGTGATGAACAGGGTATGAACACTGAA.

This clone has just a few counts. The missing CDR3 end, 3 residues past where the read stops, is filled in from the germline J gene. The V call is TRBV7-8, the J call TRBJ2-5; 10 positions agree with TRBD2. Germline CDR1 and CDR2: SGHVS and FQNEAQ. CDR3 length: 15 amino acids. The V and J ends lost 2 bases and 4 bases, in that order; junction bases with no gene match: 4. The CDR3 protein is CASSLMERGGETQYF. The DNA read from the CDR3 is TGTGCCAGCAGCTTAATGGAGCGGGGGGGAGAGACC.

There are many counts of this clone. This CDR3 reads CAIQGSNQPQHF. The covered CDR3 bases are TGTGCCATACAGGGAAGCAATCAGCCC. The V gene is TRBV7-9, the J gene TRBJ1-5, with a weak D call TRBD1 (6 bases). The read falls 3 residues short of the CDR3 end, and the missing part is taken from the germline J gene. The germline V and J ends were trimmed by 10 bases and 1 base, with 8 bases remaining between them. Germline lookup yields CDR1 SEHNR and CDR2 FQNEAQ (reference sequence). CDR3 length: 12 residues.